The following is a T cell receptor (beta chain) sequence with its context. The antigen is not known. The data originate from a study of T cell responses to AZD1222 COVID-19 vaccine. Whole-study results and caveats: Regions left unmutated in variants are reportedly the target of nearly half of spike-specific TCRs.

The method was immunoSEQ multiplex PCR; TCRdb's version includes in-frame clones alone and lacks a portion of them. Of approximately 200,000 clones in the sample, approximately 90% were seen once. CDR3 length: 13 amino acids. Losses at the gene ends were 8 bases for V and 8 bases for J; bases not matched to a gene: 8. Germline V gene data show CDR1 as MNHEY and CDR2 as SVGAGI. The genes are TRBV6-5 and TRBJ1-4; 7 nucleotides agree with TRBD1. The material was peripheral blood, obtained 28 days after the second AZD1222 dose. This receptor was obtained from an adult who received the AZD1222 COVID-19 vaccine. The CDR3 protein is CASADRDGEKLFF. The CDR3 DNA follows: TGTGCCAGCGCAGACAGGGATGGGGAAAAACTGTTTTTT.